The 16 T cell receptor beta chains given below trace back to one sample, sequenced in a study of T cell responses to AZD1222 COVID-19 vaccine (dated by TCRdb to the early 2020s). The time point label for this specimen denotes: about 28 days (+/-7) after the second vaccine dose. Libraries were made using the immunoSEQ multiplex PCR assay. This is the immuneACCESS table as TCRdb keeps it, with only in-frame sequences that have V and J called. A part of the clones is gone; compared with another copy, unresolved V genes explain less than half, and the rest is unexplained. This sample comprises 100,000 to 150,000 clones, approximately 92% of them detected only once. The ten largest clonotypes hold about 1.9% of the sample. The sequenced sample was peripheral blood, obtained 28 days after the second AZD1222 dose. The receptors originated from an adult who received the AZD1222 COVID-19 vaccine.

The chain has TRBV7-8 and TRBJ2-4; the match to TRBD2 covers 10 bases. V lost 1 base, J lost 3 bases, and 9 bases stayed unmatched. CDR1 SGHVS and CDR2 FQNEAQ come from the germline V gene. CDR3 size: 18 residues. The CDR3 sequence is CASSLEASGGWGKNIQYF. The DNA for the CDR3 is TGTGCCAGCAGCTTAGAAGCTAGCGGGGGATGGGGCAAAAACATTCAGTACTTC.

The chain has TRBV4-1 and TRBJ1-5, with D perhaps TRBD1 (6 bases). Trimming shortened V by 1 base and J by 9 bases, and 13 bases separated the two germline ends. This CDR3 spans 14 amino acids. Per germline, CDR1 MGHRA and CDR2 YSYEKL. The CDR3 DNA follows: TGCGCCAGCAGCCAAGGGACAGTCGCCGGGCCCCAGCATTTT. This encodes CASSQGTVAGPQHF.

CDR3 DNA: TGTGCCATCTCACAGGGGGCCCAGCCCCAGCATTTT. It yields the protein CAISQGAQPQHF. The rearrangement uses TRBV12-3 or TRBV12-4 and TRBJ1-5, with 9 bases fitting TRBD1. The length of the CDR3 is 12 residues. With V trimmed by 10 bases and J by 7 bases, 5 bases remained unmatched.

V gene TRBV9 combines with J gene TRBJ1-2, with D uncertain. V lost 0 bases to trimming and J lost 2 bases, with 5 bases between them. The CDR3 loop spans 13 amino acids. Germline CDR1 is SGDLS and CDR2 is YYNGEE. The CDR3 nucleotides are TGTGCCAGCAGCGTAGAACGGAACTATGGCTACACCTTC. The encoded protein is CASSVERNYGYTF.

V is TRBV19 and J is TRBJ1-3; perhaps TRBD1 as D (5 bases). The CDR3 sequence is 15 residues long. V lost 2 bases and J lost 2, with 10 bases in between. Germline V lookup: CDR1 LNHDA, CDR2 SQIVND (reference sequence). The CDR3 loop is CASSIWDLPGNTIYF. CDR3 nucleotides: TGTGCCAGTAGTATATGGGACCTCCCTGGAAACACCATATATTTT.

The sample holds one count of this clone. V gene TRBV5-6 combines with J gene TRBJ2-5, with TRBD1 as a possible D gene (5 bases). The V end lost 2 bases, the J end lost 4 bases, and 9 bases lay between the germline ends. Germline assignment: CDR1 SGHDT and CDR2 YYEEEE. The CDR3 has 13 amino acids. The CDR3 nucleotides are TGTGCCAGCAGCTTTGCAGGGTCAGAGACCCAGTACTTC. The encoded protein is CASSFAGSETQYF.

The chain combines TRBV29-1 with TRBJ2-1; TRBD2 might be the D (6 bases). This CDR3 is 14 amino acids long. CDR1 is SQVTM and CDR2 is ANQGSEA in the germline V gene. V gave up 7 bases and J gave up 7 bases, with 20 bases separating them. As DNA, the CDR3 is TGCAGCGGTACGGTGGCGGGAAGTTATAATGAGCAGTTCTTC. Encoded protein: CSGTVAGSYNEQFF.

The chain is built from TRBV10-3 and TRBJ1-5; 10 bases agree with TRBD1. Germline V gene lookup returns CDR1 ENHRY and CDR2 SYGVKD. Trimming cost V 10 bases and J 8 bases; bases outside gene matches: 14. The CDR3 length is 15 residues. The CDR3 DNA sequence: TGTGCCACTACCGACTCGACAGGGGGCGGTGAGCCCCAGCATTTT. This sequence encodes CATTDSTGGGEPQHF.

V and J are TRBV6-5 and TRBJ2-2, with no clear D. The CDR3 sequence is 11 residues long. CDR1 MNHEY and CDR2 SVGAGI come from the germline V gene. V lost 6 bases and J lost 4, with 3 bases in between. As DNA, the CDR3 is TGTGCCAGCAGCACCACCGGGGAGCTGTTTTTT. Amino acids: CASSTTGELFF.

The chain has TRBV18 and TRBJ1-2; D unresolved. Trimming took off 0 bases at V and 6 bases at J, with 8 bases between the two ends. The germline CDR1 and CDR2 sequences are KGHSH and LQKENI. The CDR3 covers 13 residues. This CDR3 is CASSPPGRDGYTF. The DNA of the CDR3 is TGTGCCAGCTCACCACCGGGGAGAGATGGCTACACCTTC.

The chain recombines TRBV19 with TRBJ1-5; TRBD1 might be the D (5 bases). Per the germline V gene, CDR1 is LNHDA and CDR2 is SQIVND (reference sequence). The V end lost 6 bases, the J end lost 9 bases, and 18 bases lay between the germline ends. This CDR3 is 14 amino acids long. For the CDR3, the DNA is TGTGCCAGTAGATTAGGACACGGGAGGGGGCCCCAGCATTTT. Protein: CASRLGHGRGPQHF.

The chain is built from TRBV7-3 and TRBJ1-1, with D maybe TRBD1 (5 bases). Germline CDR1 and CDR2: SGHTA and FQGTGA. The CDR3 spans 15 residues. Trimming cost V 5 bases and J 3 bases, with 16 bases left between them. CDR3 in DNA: TGTGCCAGCAGCCCGTCAGGGTTTGCCGACACTGAAGCTTTCTTT. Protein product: CASSPSGFADTEAFF.

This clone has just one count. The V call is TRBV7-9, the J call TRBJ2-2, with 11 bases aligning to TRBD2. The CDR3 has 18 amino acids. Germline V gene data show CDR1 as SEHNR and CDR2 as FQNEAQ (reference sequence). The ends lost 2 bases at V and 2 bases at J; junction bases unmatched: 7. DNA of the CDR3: TGTGCCAGCAGCTTACCCCCAAGACTAGCGGGAAACACCGGGGAGCTGTTTTTT. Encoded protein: CASSLPPRLAGNTGELFF.

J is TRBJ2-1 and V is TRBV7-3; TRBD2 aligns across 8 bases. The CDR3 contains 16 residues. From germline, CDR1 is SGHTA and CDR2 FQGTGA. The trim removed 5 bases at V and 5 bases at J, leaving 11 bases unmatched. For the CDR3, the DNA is TGTGCCAGCAGCCGTCGGGAGGGGGGCTCGAACAATGAGCAGTTCTTC. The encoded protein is CASSRREGGSNNEQFF.

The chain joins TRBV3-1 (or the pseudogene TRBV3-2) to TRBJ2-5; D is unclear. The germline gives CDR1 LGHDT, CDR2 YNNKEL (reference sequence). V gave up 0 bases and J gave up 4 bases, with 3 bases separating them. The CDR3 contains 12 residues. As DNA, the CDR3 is TGTGCCAGCAGCCAAGAGAGAGAGACCCAGTACTTC. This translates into CASSQERETQYF.

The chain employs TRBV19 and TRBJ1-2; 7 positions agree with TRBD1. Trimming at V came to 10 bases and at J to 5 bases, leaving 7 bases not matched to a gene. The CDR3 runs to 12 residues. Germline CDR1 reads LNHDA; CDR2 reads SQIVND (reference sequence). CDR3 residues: CATLRTGYGYTF. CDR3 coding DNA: TGTGCCACACTACGGACAGGTTATGGCTACACCTTC.